This T cell receptor beta chain came from a study of shared clonotypes between healthy human individuals (TCRdb year 2020). Regarding the study in general: Three men and two women, aged 18 to 49 years, made up the cohort. For each donor, three plates each were used for CD4 naive and CD4 memory, two plates were used for CD8 naive, and one plate was used for CD8 memory. Leukapheresis yielded between about 0.9 and 8.9 billion PBMCs per donor. To estimate repertoire size and how much clonotypes are shared between individuals, the study performed deep sequencing of blood TCR repertoires from a few healthy adults. To increase sequencing depth and limit assay-specific biases, TCR repertoire library preparation and sequencing were carried out by different laboratories using diverse techniques.

Summary of the overall study and its limitations: Pairwise subsampling led to the expectation that sequencing depth would affect the degree of clonotype sharing among donors. Sampling was restricted to blood, and TCR repertoires in tissue are likely to differ from TCR repertoires in blood. Even with the large sequencing depth, rarefaction of the sorted-subset datasets indicated that sequencing was incomplete. Larger estimated clonotype richness was generally found for naive subsets than for memory subsets. Sharing across a few donors was observed for 5% to 6.5% of naive CD4, 3% to 3.5% of naive CD8, 2% to 2.5% of memory CD4, and roughly 0.4% of memory CD8 clonotypes. Because the study included only a small number of donors, the genetic and exposure-history diversity represented was limited. Compared with non-shared clonotypes, clonotypes shared by all four sorted-subset donors had higher generation probabilities.

TCR CDR3 regions were amplified from genomic DNA by multiplex PCR using the deep immunoSEQ assay. Extracted genomic DNA from each cell subset was spread evenly across all wells of several immunoSEQ 96-well plates, with each plate serving as a replicate. Each replicate PCR for sorted subsets received about 0.2 ug genomic DNA, equal to about 30,000 T cell genomes. Purified libraries were quantified with a Qubit 3.0 fluorometer, sized on a Bioanalyzer 2100, and re-quantified with the KAPA Library Quantification kit. Every immunoSEQ 96-well plate was sequenced on a dedicated single-read 150-cycle Illumina NextSeq 550 flow cell. Under the source paper's analysis protocol: Because only junctional sequences without quality scores were contained in the immunoSEQ output, filtering matching that applied to full-length reads could not be performed. To assign V/J genes and CDR3, sequences were annotated using PyIR, a Python wrapper for IgBLAST v1.9, with IMGT germline references. Reads were filtered out if the reads had weak V/J assignments (E-value above 1e-6), no CDR3, stop codons, out-of-frame junctions, or ambiguous translated residues. V3J clonotypes were defined by identical inferred V gene, J gene, and CDR3 amino acid sequence. The percentage overlap between two repertoires was calculated by dividing the number of shared unique clonotypes by the size of the smaller repertoire. Three approaches were used to assess repertoire richness: RTK rarefaction, the Chao1 estimator, and Recon v2.1 estimates of unobserved clonotypes. For all TCRbeta clonotypes obtained by the gDNA method from a handful of donors, generation probabilities were computed with OLGA. The immuneACCESS repertoire file appears here via TCRdb, limited to in-frame rearrangements. These files lack a portion of the clones; in checked studies, under half of the deficit traces to unresolved V genes, and the cause of the others is not known. V and J calls and clone size come straight from that table; D and trimming were deduced from the DNA. This sample has about a million clones in its table, and 70% to 85% of those were observed once. The ten largest make up approximately 0.95% of the sample.

Concerning this clone: Its antigen is still unknown. Base quality data are lacking; no much larger clone is found one base away.

Healthy HIV-negative adults with no recently reported acute infections or vaccinations were included as donors. Every donor was a Caucasian adult living in Nashville, Tennessee, USA. CD4+ T cells were enriched by magnetic negative selection; naive cells were then positively selected on CD45RA, and the negative fraction formed the memory subset. Blood was collected by leukapheresis, and PBMCs were isolated by Ficoll-Histopaque density gradient centrifugation and then cryopreserved in liquid nitrogen vapor phase. Analytical flow cytometry was used to check the purity and quantity of every magnetically sorted T cell population. Genomic DNA was isolated from each sorted fraction and quantified by UV absorbance on a Nanodrop 2000c. The receptor comes from a young man in good health. Some clones in this sample may be carry-over from other donors' samples. Sequenced input: memory CD4+ T cells from PBMCs. What the cell subset or site label conveys for this sample: CD45RA-negative fraction.

The sequenced DNA is TGTGCCAGCAGGGGATTAATTATTAACTATGGCTACACCTTC. This translates into CASRGLIINYGYTF. The chain joins TRBV28 to TRBJ1-2; the D segment cannot be called with confidence. According to the germline V gene, CDR1 reads MDHEN and CDR2 reads SYDVKM. Taken from cysteine to phenylalanine, the CDR3 has 14 residues. The DNA shown is the 42-base CDR3, in frame from base 1. The junction carries 12 bases between V and J, which are trimmed by 6 bases and 1 base respectively.